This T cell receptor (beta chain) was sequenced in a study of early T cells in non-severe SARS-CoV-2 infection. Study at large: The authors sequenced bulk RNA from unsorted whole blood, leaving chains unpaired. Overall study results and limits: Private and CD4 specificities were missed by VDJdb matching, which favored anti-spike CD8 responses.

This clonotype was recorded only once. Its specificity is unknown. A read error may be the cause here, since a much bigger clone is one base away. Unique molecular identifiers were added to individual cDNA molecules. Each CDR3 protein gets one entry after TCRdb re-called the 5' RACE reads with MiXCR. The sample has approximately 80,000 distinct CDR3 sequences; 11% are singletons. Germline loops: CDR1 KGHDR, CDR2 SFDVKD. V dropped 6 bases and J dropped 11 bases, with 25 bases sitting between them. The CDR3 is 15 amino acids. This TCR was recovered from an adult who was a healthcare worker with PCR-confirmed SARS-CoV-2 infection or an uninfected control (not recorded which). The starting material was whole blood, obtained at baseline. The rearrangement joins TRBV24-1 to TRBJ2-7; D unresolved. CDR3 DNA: TGTGCCACCAGTCATCGACCCCAGATAGATCGTAAAGAGTACTTC. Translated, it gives CATSHRPQIDRKEYF.